The clone carrying this TCR beta chain has a count of ten or more. What it recognizes is unknown. Each diagnosis was determined on the basis of clinical symptoms, serum thyroxine, TRAb, thyroid ultrasound and orbital computed tomography. V was clipped by 2 bases and J by 5 bases, with 13 bases between them. This CDR3 is 14 amino acids long. The germline V gene has CDR1 MGHDK and CDR2 SYGVNS. The data were taken from a study of Graves' ophthalmopathy and Graves' hyperthyroidism. Study as a whole: Blood was drawn at initial diagnosis, before any treatment.

Study observations and caveats: Most thyroid-expanded clonotypes exceeding 0.001 frequency were also found in blood.

Amplification of the TCR beta CDR3 regions used RNA transcripts (as template). First-round RT-PCR employed HTBI primers, with a second-round multiplex PCR after it. TCRdb passed the multiplex PCR reads through MiXCR, listing each CDR3 protein once. The data contain about half a million distinct CDR3 sequences, 13% to 15% of them seen just once; the ten biggest clones take up more than 8.5%. This chain links TRBV25-1 with TRBJ2-7; maybe TRBD1 (5 bases). What was sequenced was blood. The receptor's source is a woman aged 25 to 39 with Graves' ophthalmopathy. The CDR3 DNA is TGTGCCAGCAGTGAACTAGGGGCTCAGGACGAGCAGTACTTC. Its protein product is CASSELGAQDEQYF.